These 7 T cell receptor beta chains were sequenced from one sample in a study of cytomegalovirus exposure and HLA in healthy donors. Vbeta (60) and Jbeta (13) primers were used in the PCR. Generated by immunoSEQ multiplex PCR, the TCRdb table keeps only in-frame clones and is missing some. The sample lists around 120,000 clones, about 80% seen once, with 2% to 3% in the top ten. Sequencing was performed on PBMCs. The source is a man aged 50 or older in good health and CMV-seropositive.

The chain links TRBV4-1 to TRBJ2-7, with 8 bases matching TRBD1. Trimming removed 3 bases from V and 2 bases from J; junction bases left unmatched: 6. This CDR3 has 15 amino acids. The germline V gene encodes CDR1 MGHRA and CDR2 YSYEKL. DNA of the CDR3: TGCGCCAGCAGCCACTTAAGGACAGGGACCTACGAGCAGTACTTC. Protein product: CASSHLRTGTYEQYF.

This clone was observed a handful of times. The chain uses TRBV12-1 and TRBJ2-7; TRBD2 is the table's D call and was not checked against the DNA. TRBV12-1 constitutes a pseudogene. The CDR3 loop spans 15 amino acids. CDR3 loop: CASSFSQRSSYEQYF. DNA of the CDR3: TGTGCCAGCAGCTTTAGCCAGCGGAGCTCCTACGAGCAGTACTTC.

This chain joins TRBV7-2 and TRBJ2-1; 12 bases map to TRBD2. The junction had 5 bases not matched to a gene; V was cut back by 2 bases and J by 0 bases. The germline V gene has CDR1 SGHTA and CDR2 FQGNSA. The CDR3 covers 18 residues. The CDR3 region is CASSLWGLAGSSYNEQFF. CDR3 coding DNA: TGTGCCAGCAGCTTATGGGGACTAGCGGGTAGCTCCTACAATGAGCAGTTCTTC.

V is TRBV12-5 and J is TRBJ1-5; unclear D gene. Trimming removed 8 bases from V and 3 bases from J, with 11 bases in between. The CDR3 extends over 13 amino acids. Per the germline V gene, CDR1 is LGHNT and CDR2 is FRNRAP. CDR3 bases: TGTGCTAGTTCCCCCAGACTCAATCAGCCCCAGCATTTT. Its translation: CASSPRLNQPQHF. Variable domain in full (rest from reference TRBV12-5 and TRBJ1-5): DARVTQTPRHKVTEMGQEVTMRCQPILGHNTVFWYRQTMMQGLELLAYFRNRAPLDDSGMPKDRFSAEMPDATLATLKIQPSEPRDSAVYFCASSPRLNQPQHFGDGTRLSIL.

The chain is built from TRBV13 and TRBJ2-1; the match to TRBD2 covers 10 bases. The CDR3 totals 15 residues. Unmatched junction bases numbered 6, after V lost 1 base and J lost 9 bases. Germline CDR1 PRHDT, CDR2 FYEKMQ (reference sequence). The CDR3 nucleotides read TGTGCCAGCAGCTTAGATCTAGCGGGAGTGGTTGAGCAGTTCTTC. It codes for CASSLDLAGVVEQFF.

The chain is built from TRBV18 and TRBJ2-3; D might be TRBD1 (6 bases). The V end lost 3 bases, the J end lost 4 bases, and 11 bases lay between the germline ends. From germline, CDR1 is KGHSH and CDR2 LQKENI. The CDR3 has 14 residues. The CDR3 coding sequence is TGTGCCAGCTCACCTATAACAGGGTCAGATACGCAGTATTTT. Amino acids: CASSPITGSDTQYF.

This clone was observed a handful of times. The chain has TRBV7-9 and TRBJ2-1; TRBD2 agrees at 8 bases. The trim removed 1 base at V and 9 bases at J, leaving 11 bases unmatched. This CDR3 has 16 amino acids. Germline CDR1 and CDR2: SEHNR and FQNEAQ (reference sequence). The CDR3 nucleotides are TGTGCCAGCAGCTTAGATTGGGGCGGGCTAGCGGGTGAGCAGTTCTTC. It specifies CASSLDWGGLAGEQFF.